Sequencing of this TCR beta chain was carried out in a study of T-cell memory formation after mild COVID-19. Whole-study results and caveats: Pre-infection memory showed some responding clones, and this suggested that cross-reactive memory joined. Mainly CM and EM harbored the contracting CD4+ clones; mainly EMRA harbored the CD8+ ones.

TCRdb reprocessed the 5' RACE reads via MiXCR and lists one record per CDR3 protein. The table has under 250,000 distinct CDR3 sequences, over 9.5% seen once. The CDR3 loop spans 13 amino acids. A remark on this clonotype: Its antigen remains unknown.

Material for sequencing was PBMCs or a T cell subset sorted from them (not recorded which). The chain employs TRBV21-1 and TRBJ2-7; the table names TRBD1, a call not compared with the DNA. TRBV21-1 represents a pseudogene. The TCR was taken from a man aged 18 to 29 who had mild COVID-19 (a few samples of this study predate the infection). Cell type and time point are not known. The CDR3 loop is CASSKGGVYEQYF. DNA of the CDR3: TGTGCCAGCAGCAAAGGGGGGGTATACGAGCAGTACTTC.